This record covers a single T cell receptor (beta chain). What it recognizes is unknown. 13 Jbeta primers and 60 Vbeta primers were used for the PCR. Only in-frame clones appear in the TCRdb table, and some are missing; sequencing was by immunoSEQ multiplex PCR. The sample holds 120,000 to 150,000 clones, around 10% seen once. This sample is drawn from a study of cytomegalovirus exposure and HLA in healthy donors. The study, taken as a whole, reports: Accurate predictions that matched the HLA-A and HLA-B alleles of most subjects were reportedly made from TCR beta sequences.

The CDR3 runs 16 residues. The germline gives CDR1 KGHSH, CDR2 LQKENI. V lost 0 bases and J lost 2; bases outside the gene matches: 4. The sequencing sample was made of PBMCs. This TCR derives from a male donor in good health and CMV-seronegative. The chain couples TRBV18 to TRBJ2-5; 9 bases map to TRBD2. CDR3 in amino acids: CASSPPGLAGQETQYF. The CDR3 region has the DNA TGTGCCAGCTCACCACCAGGCCTAGCGGGACAAGAGACCCAGTACTTC.